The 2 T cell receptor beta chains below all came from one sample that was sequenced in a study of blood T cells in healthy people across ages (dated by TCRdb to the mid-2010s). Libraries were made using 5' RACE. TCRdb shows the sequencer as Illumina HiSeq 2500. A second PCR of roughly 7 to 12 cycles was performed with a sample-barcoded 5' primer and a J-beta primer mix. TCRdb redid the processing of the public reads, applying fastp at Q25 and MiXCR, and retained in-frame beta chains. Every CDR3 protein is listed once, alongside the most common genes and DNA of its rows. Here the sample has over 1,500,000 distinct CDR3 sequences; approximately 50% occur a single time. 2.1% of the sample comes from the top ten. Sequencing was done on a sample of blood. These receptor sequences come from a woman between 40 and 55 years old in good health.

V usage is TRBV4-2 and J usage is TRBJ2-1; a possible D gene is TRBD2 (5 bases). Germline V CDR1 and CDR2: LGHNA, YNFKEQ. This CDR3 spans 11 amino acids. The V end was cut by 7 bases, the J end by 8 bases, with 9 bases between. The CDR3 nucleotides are TGTGCCAGCAACGCCGGGGATGAGCAGTTCTTC. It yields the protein CASNAGDEQFF.

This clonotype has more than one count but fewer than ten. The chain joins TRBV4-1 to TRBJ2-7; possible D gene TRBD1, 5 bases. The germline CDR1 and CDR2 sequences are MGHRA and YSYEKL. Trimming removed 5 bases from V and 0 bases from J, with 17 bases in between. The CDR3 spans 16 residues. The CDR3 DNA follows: TGCGCCAGCAGCAAAGCCCTGACAGAGAGCTCCTACGAGCAGTACTTC. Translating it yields CASSKALTESSYEQYF.